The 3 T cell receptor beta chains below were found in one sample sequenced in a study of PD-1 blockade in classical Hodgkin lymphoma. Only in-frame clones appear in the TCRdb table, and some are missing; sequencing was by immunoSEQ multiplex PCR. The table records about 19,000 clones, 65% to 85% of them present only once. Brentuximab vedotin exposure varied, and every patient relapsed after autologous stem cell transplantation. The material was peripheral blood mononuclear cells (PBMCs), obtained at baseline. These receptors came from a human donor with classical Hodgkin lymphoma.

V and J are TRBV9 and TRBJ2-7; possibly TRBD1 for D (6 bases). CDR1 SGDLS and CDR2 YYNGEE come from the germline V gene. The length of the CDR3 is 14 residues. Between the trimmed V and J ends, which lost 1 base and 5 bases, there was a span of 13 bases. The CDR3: CASSVLSGDHEQYF. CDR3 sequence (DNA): TGTGCCAGCAGCGTATTGTCAGGGGATCACGAGCAGTACTTC. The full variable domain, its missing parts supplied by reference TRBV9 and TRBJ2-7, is DSGVTQTPKHLITATGQRVTLRCSPRSGDLSVYWYQQSLDQGLQFLIQYYNGEERAKGNILERFSAQQFPDLHSELNLSSLELGDSALYFCASSVLSGDHEQYFGPGTRLTVT.

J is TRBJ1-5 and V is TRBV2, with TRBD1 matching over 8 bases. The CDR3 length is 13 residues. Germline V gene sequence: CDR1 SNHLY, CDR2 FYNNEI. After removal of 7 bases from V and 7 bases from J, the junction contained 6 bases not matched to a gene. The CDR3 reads CASNPDRDQPQHF. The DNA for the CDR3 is TGTGCCAGCAACCCGGACAGGGACCAGCCCCAGCATTTT.

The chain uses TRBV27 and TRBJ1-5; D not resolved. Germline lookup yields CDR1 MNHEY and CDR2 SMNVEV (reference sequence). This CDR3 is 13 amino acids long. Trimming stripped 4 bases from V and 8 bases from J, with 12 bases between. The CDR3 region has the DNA TGTGCCAGCAGTTCGAGGGTAGCCAAGCCCCAGCATTTT. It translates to CASSSRVAKPQHF.